A selection of T cell receptor beta chains follows, all from one sample in a study of blood T cell repertoires in COVID-19. The table came from immunoSEQ multiplex PCR; TCRdb's copy has only in-frame clones and leaves some out. The sample has approximately 220,000 clones; over 75% are singletons. The sequenced sample was PBMCs or T cells enriched from blood (not recorded which). These receptors were obtained from a woman aged 18-35 years in a cohort exposed to, infected with or recovered from COVID-19 (not recorded which). Each CDR3 is given with its conserved first and last residue. D genes are given only for firm matches. Rows may omit the clone size; those that give it use once, few, many or a size class.

>.|TRBV4-1|TRBJ1-3|.
TGCGCCAGCAGCCAAGTCGGGATCGTTCAGTACGGAAACACCATATATTTT
CASSQVGIVQYGNTIYF
>.|TRBV28|TRBJ2-7|.
TGTGCCAGCAGAAATGGACTGAGCTCCTACGAGCAGTACTTC
CASRNGLSSYEQYF
>.|TRBV6-5|TRBJ1-1|.
TGTGCCAGCCAGAACAGGATGAACACTGAAGCTTTCTTT
CASQNRMNTEAFF
>.|TRBV12-3/TRBV12-4|TRBJ2-1|.
TGTGCCAGCAGCCTAAAACGGTACCCGGAGCAGTTCTTC
CASSLKRYPEQFF
>.|TRBV9|TRBJ1-6|.
TGTGCCAGCAGTGATAGAAATTCACCCCTCCACTTT
CASSDRNSPLHF
>.|TRBV7-9|TRBJ2-2|TRBD2
TGTGCCAGCAGCTCCAGAGAACTAGCGTCCGGGGAGCTGTTTTTT
CASSSRELASGELFF
>once|TRBV27|TRBJ1-1|.
TGTGCCAGCAGTCCAGCTAGGACAGTGAGTGGGACTGAAGCTTTCTTT
CASSPARTVSGTEAFF
>.|TRBV24-1|TRBJ1-2|TRBD1
TGTGCCACCAGCGGGACAGGGGTCAACTATGGCTACACCTTC
CATSGTGVNYGYTF
>once|TRBV19|TRBJ1-1|.
TGTGCCAGTAAATCCACCCGGGGGGGGAAGGAGAACACTGAAGCTTTCTTT
CASKSTRGGKENTEAFF
>.|TRBV24-1|TRBJ2-2|TRBD2
TGTGCCACCAGTGCCGCGGGACTAGCGGGGGGAAACACCGGGGAGCTGTTTTTT
CATSAAGLAGGNTGELFF
>.|TRBV27|TRBJ2-7|TRBD2
TGTGCCAGCAGTTCGTTAGCGGGCCGGCTTGGGGGGGAGCAGTACTTC
CASSSLAGRLGGEQYF
>.|TRBV12-3/TRBV12-4|TRBJ1-6|.
TGTGCCAGCAGGAGAGGGATTGGGTCACCCCTCCACTTT
CASRRGIGSPLHF
>.|TRBV7-9|TRBJ2-7|.
TGTGCCAGCAGCTTACCGGGATCCGAGCAGTACTTC
CASSLPGSEQYF
>.|TRBV28|TRBJ2-1|.
TGTGCCAGCAGTGCGGGGACCCCTGCACGGAATGAGCAGTTCTTC
CASSAGTPARNEQFF
>.|TRBV5-1|TRBJ1-5|.
TGCGCCAGCAGTATGATGGGGGGTCAGCCCCAGCATTTT
CASSMMGGQPQHF
>.|TRBV5-4|TRBJ1-2|.
TGTGCCAGCAGCTTGGGACAGGAGAGCTATGGCTACACCTTC
CASSLGQESYGYTF
>.|TRBV5-8|TRBJ1-4|.
TGTGCCAGCAGCAGCATCTCGAGGAGTGAAAAACTGTTTTTT
CASSSISRSEKLFF
>.|TRBV7-2|TRBJ2-3|.
TGTGCCAGCAGCTTAGAGAGAGGTACAGATACGCAGTATTTT
CASSLERGTDTQYF
>.|TRBV18|TRBJ2-1|TRBD1
TGTGCCAGCTCACCGATTCAGGGGGCCATACAAGGCAATGAGCAGTTCTTC
CASSPIQGAIQGNEQFF
>.|TRBV15|TRBJ1-1|.
TGTGCCACCAGCACAGGGGAGGGAATGGCTAACACTGAAGCTTTCTTT
CATSTGEGMANTEAFF
>.|TRBV29-1|TRBJ2-1|.
TGCAGCGTTGAACGGGGAATTGAGCAGTTCTTC
CSVERGIEQFF
>.|TRBV19|TRBJ1-5|.
TGTGCCAGTAGTACAAAGACAGGTAGCAATCAGCCCCAGCATTTT
CASSTKTGSNQPQHF
>.|TRBV11-2|TRBJ2-5|.
TGTGCCAGCAGCCCACGGAGGGGGCGCGGGGAGACCCAGTACTTC
CASSPRRGRGETQYF
>.|TRBV20-1|TRBJ1-3|.
TGCAGTGCTAGGTCGGGAAACACCATATATTTT
CSARSGNTIYF
>.|TRBV28|TRBJ2-3|TRBD1
TGTGCCAGCAGTCCCACGGCAGGGGGCTTAGATACGCAGTATTTT
CASSPTAGGLDTQYF
>.|TRBV6-5|TRBJ2-3|TRBD2
TGTGCCAGCAGGCGGGAGTTTTCAGGAGATACGCAGTATTTT
CASRREFSGDTQYF
>.|TRBV25-1|TRBJ2-1|TRBD2
TGTGCCAGCAGCGAAAGGGTTGAGACTAGCGCTCACAATGAGCAGTTCTTC
CASSERVETSAHNEQFF
>once|TRBV2|TRBJ1-4|.
TGTGCCAGCGGTGCAGGGATTACAGGTGAAAAACTGTTTTTT
CASGAGITGEKLFF
>.|TRBV6-5|TRBJ2-5|TRBD1
TGTGCCAGCAGTCGTCGACAGGGGCAAGAGACCCAGTACTTC
CASSRRQGQETQYF
>.|TRBV14|TRBJ2-3|.
TGTGCCAGCAGCCAAGCGAGAGCCCGCACAGATACGCAGTATTTT
CASSQARARTDTQYF
>.|TRBV5-1|TRBJ2-1|.
TGCGCCAGCAGCGGGACACACTTTATTCGCAATGAGCAGTTCTTC
CASSGTHFIRNEQFF
>.|TRBV27|TRBJ1-1|.
TGTGCCAGCAGTTTATCGAGGTTGGCCGGGGAAGCTTTCTTT
CASSLSRLAGEAFF
>.|TRBV20-1|TRBJ2-7|.
TGCAGTGCTAGAGTCCTCTACGAGCAGTACTTC
CSARVLYEQYF
>once|TRBV5-1|TRBJ2-3|TRBD1
TGCGCCAGCAGCTTGGCCGAGCAGGGGGCCGATACGCAGTATTTT
CASSLAEQGADTQYF
>.|TRBV9|TRBJ1-1|.
TGTGCCAGCAGCGTAGGCCGGGGAGGGAACACTGAAGCTTTCTTT
CASSVGRGGNTEAFF
>.|TRBV3-1/TRBV3-2|TRBJ1-1|TRBD1
TGTGCCAGCAGCCAAGGTGGACAGGGGGTCTTT
CASSQGGQGVF
>.|TRBV7-9|TRBJ1-1|.
TGTGCCAGCAGCTTAGATATGAACACTGAAGCTTTCTTT
CASSLDMNTEAFF
>.|TRBV28|TRBJ1-2|TRBD1
TGTGCCAGCAGTTTAGCTGGACAGGTATATGGCTACACCTTC
CASSLAGQVYGYTF
>.|TRBV6-5|TRBJ1-1|.
TGTGCCAGCAGTTACTCTGAGGATACTGAAGCTTTCTTT
CASSYSEDTEAFF
>.|TRBV30|TRBJ2-5|TRBD2
TGTGGACTAGCGGGGACCCAAGAGACCCAGTACTTC
CGLAGTQETQYF
>.|TRBV9|TRBJ1-6|.
TGTGCCAGCAGGTGGGGGGAGGACTCACCCCTCCACTTT
CASRWGEDSPLHF
>.|TRBV4-1|TRBJ2-1|.
TGCGCCAGCAGCCAAGTCGGAGGGGGCGAGCAGTTCTTC
CASSQVGGGEQFF
>once|TRBV11-3|TRBJ1-1|TRBD1
TGTGCCAGCAGCGGAAAGGGGGCAAGTACTGAAGCTTTCTTT
CASSGKGASTEAFF
>.|TRBV13|TRBJ1-1|TRBD1
TGTGCCAGCAGCTTAACAGGGGATACTGAAGCTTTCTTT
CASSLTGDTEAFF
>.|TRBV29-1|TRBJ2-7|.
TGCAGCGTTAGGTTGTCTAGCTATAGGAACGAGCAGTACTTC
CSVRLSSYRNEQYF
>.|TRBV6-5|TRBJ2-5|.
TGTGCCAGCAGTTCACCTGACTCCCTTTTGGAGACCCAGTACTTC
CASSSPDSLLETQYF
>.|TRBV19|TRBJ1-6|.
TGTGCCAGTAGTATAACAGGGCGCAATTCACCCCTCCACTTT
CASSITGRNSPLHF
>.|TRBV9|TRBJ2-1|.
TGTGCCAGCAGCCGGCAGGGGGGAACCTACAATGAGCAGTTCTTC
CASSRQGGTYNEQFF
>.|TRBV29-1|TRBJ1-2|.
TGCAGCGTTGATGGAGGGGCGGGCTACACCTTC
CSVDGGAGYTF
>.|TRBV15|TRBJ2-3|TRBD1
TGTGCCACCAGCAAGCGGTCGGGACAGGGGGCAGATACGCAGTATTTT
CATSKRSGQGADTQYF
>.|TRBV6-5|TRBJ1-2|.
TGTGCCAGCAGCCTACAGGGAGACTATGGCTACACCTTC
CASSLQGDYGYTF
>.|TRBV9|TRBJ1-6|.
TGTGCCAGCCGCGAATCGGGGGGGGGACGGATAGTTCCCCTCCACTTT
CASRESGGGRIVPLHF
>.|TRBV29-1|TRBJ2-3|TRBD2
TGCAGCGTGGGGAGCGGGAGGGGCGATACGCAGTATTTT
CSVGSGRGDTQYF
>once|TRBV7-8|TRBJ2-3|TRBD2
TGTGCCAGCAGCTTGGACGTAACTAGCGGGCGTACCGCGGATACGCAGTATTTT
CASSLDVTSGRTADTQYF